This T cell receptor (beta chain) was recorded in a study of blood T cell repertoires in COVID-19. Study-wide background: PBMCs, B-cell-depleted T cells, or T cells were the source of the cDNA or gDNA that made up the material.

Assay used: immunoSEQ multiplex PCR; TCRdb lists only in-frame clones, some missing. The sample records about 670,000 clones, 75% to 90% being singletons. V lost 5 bases to trimming and J lost 2 bases, with 24 bases between them. There are 19 residues in the CDR3. The germline CDR1 and CDR2 sequences are SGHVS and FQNEAQ. The chain couples TRBV7-8 to TRBJ1-4; tentatively, D is TRBD1 (5 bases). Source material: peripheral blood. The receptor comes from a young woman with acute or convalescent COVID-19. In DNA, the CDR3 is TGTGCCAGCAGCCCAGGGACGGGACTCAGGGATTGGACTAATGAAAAACTGTTTTTT. Protein: CASSPGTGLRDWTNEKLFF.